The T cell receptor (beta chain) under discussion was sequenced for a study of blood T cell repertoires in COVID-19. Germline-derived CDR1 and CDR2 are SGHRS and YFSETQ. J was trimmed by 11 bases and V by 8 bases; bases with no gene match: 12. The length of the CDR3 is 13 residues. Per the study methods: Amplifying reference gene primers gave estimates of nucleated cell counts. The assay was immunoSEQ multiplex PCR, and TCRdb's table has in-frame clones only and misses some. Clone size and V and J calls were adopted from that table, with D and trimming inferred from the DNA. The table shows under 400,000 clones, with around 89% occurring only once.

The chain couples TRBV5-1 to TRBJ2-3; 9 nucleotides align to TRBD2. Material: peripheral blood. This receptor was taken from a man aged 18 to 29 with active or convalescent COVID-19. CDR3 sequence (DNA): TGCGCCAGTGTAGCGGGGGACGGCCCCAAGCAGTATTTT. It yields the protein CASVAGDGPKQYF.